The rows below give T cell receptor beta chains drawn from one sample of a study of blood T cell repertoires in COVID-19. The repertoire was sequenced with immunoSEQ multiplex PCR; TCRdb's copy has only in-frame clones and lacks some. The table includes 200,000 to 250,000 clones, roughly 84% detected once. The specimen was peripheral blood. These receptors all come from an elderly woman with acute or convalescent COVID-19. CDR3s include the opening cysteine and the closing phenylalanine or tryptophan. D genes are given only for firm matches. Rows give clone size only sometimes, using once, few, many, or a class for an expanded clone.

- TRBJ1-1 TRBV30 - CAWSVGALRAFF TGTGCCTGGAGTGTGGGGGCCCTTCGGGCTTTCTTT
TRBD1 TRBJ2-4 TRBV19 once CASSIQGAENIQYF TGTGCCAGTAGTATACAGGGGGCAGAAAACATTCAGTACTTC
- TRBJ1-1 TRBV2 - CASYLIRSNTEAFF TGTGCCAGCTATCTGATCAGGTCTAACACTGAAGCTTTCTTT
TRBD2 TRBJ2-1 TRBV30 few CAWSVQAGGWNEQFF TGTGCCTGGAGTGTACAAGCGGGGGGTTGGAATGAGCAGTTCTTC
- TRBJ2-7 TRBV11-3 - CASSLSVRYEQYF TGTGCCAGCAGCTTATCGGTTCGCTACGAGCAGTACTTC
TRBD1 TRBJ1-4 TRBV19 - CASSPTGGARGTNEKLFF TGTGCCAGTAGTCCGACAGGGGGCGCGAGGGGTACTAATGAAAAACTGTTTTTT
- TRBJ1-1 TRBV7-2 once CASSLEAGPRSEAFF TGTGCCAGCAGCTTAGAGGCAGGGCCCCGGTCTGAAGCTTTCTTT
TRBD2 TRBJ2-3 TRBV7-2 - CASSSTSGGAGGINTQYF TGTGCCAGCAGCTCGACTAGCGGGGGGGCCGGGGGTATCAATACGCAGTATTTT
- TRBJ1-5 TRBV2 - CASTQIINQPQHF TGTGCCAGCACACAGATAATAAATCAGCCCCAGCATTTT
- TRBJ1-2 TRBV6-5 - CASGPQGSYGYTF TGTGCCAGCGGCCCGCAGGGAAGCTATGGCTACACCTTC
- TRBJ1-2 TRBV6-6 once CASNTPGGAHYGYTF TGTGCCAGCAACACCCCGGGGGGGGCTCACTATGGCTACACCTTC
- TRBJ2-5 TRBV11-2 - CASSRGSQETQYF TGTGCCAGCAGTAGAGGCAGCCAAGAGACCCAGTACTTC
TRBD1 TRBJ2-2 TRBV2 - CASFSGTANTGELFF TGTGCCAGCTTTTCCGGGACAGCGAACACCGGGGAGCTGTTTTTT
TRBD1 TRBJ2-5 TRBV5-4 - CASSGQGGETQYF TGTGCCAGCAGCGGACAGGGGGGTGAGACCCAGTACTTC
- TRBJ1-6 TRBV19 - CASQGQGYSPLHF TGTGCCAGTCAAGGGCAGGGTTATTCACCCCTCCACTTT
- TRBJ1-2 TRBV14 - CASSQAIGVGYTF TGTGCCAGCAGCCAAGCAATAGGGGTTGGCTACACCTTC
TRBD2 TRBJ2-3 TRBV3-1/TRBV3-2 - CASSLRGGVADTQYF TGTGCCAGCAGCCTCCGGGGGGGGGTTGCAGATACGCAGTATTTT
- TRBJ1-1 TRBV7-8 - CASSPTGIGNTEAFF TGTGCCAGCAGCCCTACAGGGATTGGGAACACTGAAGCTTTCTTT
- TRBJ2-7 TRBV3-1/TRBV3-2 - CASSQVDFEQYF TGTGCCAGCAGCCAGGTAGACTTTGAGCAGTACTTC
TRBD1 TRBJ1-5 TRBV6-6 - CASSQGTGGYQPQHF TGTGCCAGCAGCCAAGGGACAGGGGGATATCAGCCCCAGCATTTT
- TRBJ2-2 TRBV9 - CASSVWGSNTGELFF TGTGCCAGCAGCGTATGGGGCTCGAACACCGGGGAGCTGTTTTTT
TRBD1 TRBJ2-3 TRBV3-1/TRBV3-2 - CASSQETRGPQYF TGTGCCAGCAGCCAAGAAACCAGGGGGCCCCAGTATTTT
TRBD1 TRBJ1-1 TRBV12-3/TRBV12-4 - CASTRGQGARAFF TGTGCCAGCACTAGGGGACAGGGGGCTAGAGCTTTCTTT
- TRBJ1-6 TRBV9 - CASSVAPGGGNYNSPLHF TGTGCCAGCAGCGTCGCTCCGGGGGGGGGAAACTATAATTCACCCCTCCACTTT
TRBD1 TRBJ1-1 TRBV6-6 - CASMTYTQGYTEAFF TGTGCCAGCATGACCTATACACAGGGGTACACTGAAGCTTTCTTT
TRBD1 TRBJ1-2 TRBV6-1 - CASSEGRSGGLYGYTF TGTGCCAGCAGTGAAGGAAGGTCAGGGGGTCTCTATGGCTACACCTTC
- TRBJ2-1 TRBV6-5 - CASSYRQSPPFF TGTGCCAGCAGTTACAGACAGAGCCCTCCTTTCTTC
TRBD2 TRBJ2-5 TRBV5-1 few CASSFGLAVETQYF TGCGCCAGCAGCTTCGGTCTAGCGGTCGAGACCCAGTACTTC
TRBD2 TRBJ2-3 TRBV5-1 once CASTGLAGGRATDTQYF TGCGCCAGCACGGGACTAGCGGGGGGGCGAGCCACAGATACGCAGTATTTT